The rows below give T cell receptor beta chains drawn from one sample of a study of T cells in tuberculosis. Some clones are missing from TCRdb's copy, which holds only in-frame ones; the method was immunoSEQ multiplex PCR. The sample carries tens of thousands of clones, approximately 91% recorded once. Material: CD1b-GMM tetramer-negative cells sorted from PBMCs. These TCRs come from an adult woman with latent tuberculosis. Both conserved end residues are part of each CDR3. The D gene is left open where the match is weak. The size field is filled for only some rows; it gives once, few, many or a size class.

d_call cdr3_length clone_size j_call v_call cdr3_aa cdr3_nt
TRBD2 19 few TRBJ2-3 TRBV27 CASSLSGLAGGRWTDTQYF TGTGCCAGCAGTTTATCTGGACTAGCGGGGGGGCGGTGGACAGATACGCAGTATTTT
TRBD1 14 . TRBJ2-2 TRBV10-1 CASSEQTGPGELFF TGCGCCAGCAGTGAGCAGACAGGGCCCGGGGAGCTGTTTTTT
TRBD1 20 . TRBJ2-2 TRBV19 CASSSSGTGGPSSNTGELFF TGTGCCAGTAGCAGTTCCGGGACAGGGGGCCCATCTTCCAACACCGGGGAGCTGTTTTTT
TRBD1 15 once TRBJ1-6 TRBV6-5 CASRPDRGRYSPLHF TGTGCCAGCAGGCCCGACAGGGGGCGGTATTCACCCCTCCACTTT
TRBD2 16 few TRBJ2-1 TRBV10-1 CASSEEKRGQYNEQFF TGCGCCAGCAGTGAGGAGAAGCGGGGGCAATACAATGAGCAGTTCTTC
. 16 . TRBJ1-6 TRBV5-1 CASSWTQGRGNSPLHF TGCGCCAGCAGCTGGACACAGGGAAGGGGAAATTCACCCCTCCACTTT
. 16 . TRBJ2-3 TRBV28 CASSLPEAESTDTQYF TGTGCCAGCAGTCTCCCTGAAGCCGAGAGCACAGATACGCAGTATTTT
TRBD1 13 . TRBJ2-2 TRBV5-1 CASQGAGPGELFF TGCGCCAGCCAGGGGGCCGGACCCGGGGAGCTGTTTTTT
. 17 . TRBJ2-6 TRBV28 CASSLWGRVSGANVLTF TGTGCCAGCAGTTTATGGGGGCGAGTCTCTGGGGCCAACGTCCTGACTTTC
. 15 . TRBJ2-5 TRBV27 CASRGPQGRAETQYF TGTGCCAGCAGGGGGCCCCAGGGTAGGGCAGAGACCCAGTACTTC
TRBD1 17 . TRBJ1-5 TRBV27 CASSWGPPGGGDQPQHF TGTGCCAGCAGTTGGGGGCCGCCAGGGGGCGGGGATCAGCCCCAGCATTTT
. 14 . TRBJ1-2 TRBV6-5 CASSYSRGSGGYTF TGTGCCAGCAGTTACTCAAGGGGGAGCGGCGGCTACACCTTC
TRBD2 15 . TRBJ2-5 TRBV4-1 CASSQDSGGRETQYF TGCGCCAGCAGCCAGGATAGCGGGGGAAGAGAGACCCAGTACTTC
TRBD1 18 few TRBJ1-3 TRBV4-2 CASSQDPPGQGSRNTIYF TGTGCCAGCAGCCAAGATCCTCCGGGACAGGGGTCACGGAACACCATATATTTT
. 11 . TRBJ2-5 TRBV5-1 CASSVQETQYF TGCGCCAGCAGCGTCCAGGAGACCCAGTACTTC
TRBD2 16 . TRBJ2-3 TRBV7-7 CASSLGVAGRTDTQYF TGTGCTAGCAGCTTAGGGGTAGCGGGGCGCACAGATACGCAGTATTTT
. 17 medium-sized TRBJ1-2 TRBV4-2 CASSPSLQDPTHYGYTF TGTGCCAGCAGCCCCTCTCTACAGGATCCGACACACTATGGCTACACCTTC
. 14 once TRBJ2-2 TRBV7-7 CASSSPGGSRELFF TGTGCTAGCAGCTCGCCGGGTGGCTCAAGGGAGCTGTTTTTT
TRBD2 15 . TRBJ2-3 TRBV5-1 CASSLLAGNTDTQYF TGCGCCAGCAGCTTGTTAGCGGGGAATACAGATACGCAGTATTTT
. 16 . TRBJ1-1 TRBV6-5 CASSYGRPARNTEAFF TGTGCCAGCAGTTATGGGAGGCCAGCGCGGAACACTGAAGCTTTCTTT
TRBD1 17 . TRBJ2-2 TRBV5-1 CASSKYRDRGIGGELFF TGCGCCAGCAGCAAGTACCGGGACAGGGGGATCGGCGGGGAGCTGTTTTTT
TRBD2 14 . TRBJ2-1 TRBV5-1 CASSLILGRDEQFF TGCGCCAGCAGCTTGATATTGGGGAGGGATGAGCAGTTCTTC
TRBD1 15 . TRBJ2-1 TRBV5-1 CASSLPGQGTHEQFF TGCGCCAGCAGCTTGCCGGGACAGGGAACCCATGAGCAGTTCTTC
TRBD2 15 . TRBJ2-3 TRBV10-3 CAISGTSGYTDTQYF TGTGCCATCAGTGGGACTAGCGGATACACAGATACGCAGTATTTT
. 19 . TRBJ1-5 TRBV7-8 CASSSVGTGGLWGNQPQHF TGTGCCAGCAGCTCCGTCGGGACGGGGGGCCTTTGGGGCAATCAGCCCCAGCATTTT
. 15 . TRBJ1-5 TRBV27 CASSFGAGVSQPQHF TGTGCCAGCAGTTTTGGGGCAGGGGTGTCTCAGCCCCAGCATTTT
. 11 . TRBJ2-7 TRBV20-1 CSAVGGYEQYF TGCAGTGCCGTGGGGGGCTACGAGCAGTACTTC
. 15 . TRBJ2-5 TRBV27 CASSPGLTVGETQYF TGTGCCAGCAGTCCTGGTTTGACGGTCGGGGAGACCCAGTACTTC
. 14 . TRBJ2-2 TRBV13 CASSFRENTGELFF TGTGCCAGCAGCTTTCGGGAAAACACCGGGGAGCTGTTTTTT
TRBD1 14 . TRBJ2-5 TRBV7-2 CASSRDRREETQYF TGTGCCAGCAGCCGGGACAGAAGGGAAGAGACCCAGTACTTC
. 16 . TRBJ1-3 TRBV7-2 CASGRGRLDSGNTIYF TGTGCCAGCGGGCGCGGGAGGCTTGACTCTGGAAACACCATATATTTT
. 18 . TRBJ1-1 TRBV5-4 CASSSGGTSYQSHTEAFF TGTGCCAGCAGCTCGGGGGGGACAAGTTACCAATCTCACACTGAAGCTTTCTTT
. 15 . TRBJ1-4 TRBV4-1 CASSQEGTTGEKLFF TGCGCCAGCAGCCAAGAAGGGACAACCGGGGAAAAACTGTTTTTT
. 14 . TRBJ2-5 TRBV7-8 CASSLGLSLKTQYF TGTGCCAGCAGCTTAGGTTTGTCCCTAAAGACCCAGTACTTC
TRBD1 13 . TRBJ1-6 TRBV6-1 CASSPGQNSPLHF TGTGCTAGCAGCCCGGGACAGAATTCACCTCTCCACTTT
. 15 . TRBJ2-5 TRBV19 CASSIRARGQETQYF TGTGCCAGTAGTATTCGTGCCAGGGGTCAAGAGACCCAGTACTTC
TRBD1 14 . TRBJ1-1 TRBV5-4 CASSPGQGDTEAFF TGTGCCAGCAGCCCCGGACAGGGGGACACTGAAGCTTTCTTT
TRBD1 15 . TRBJ1-6 TRBV6-5 CASSSSDRDNSPLHF TGTGCCAGCAGTTCTTCCGACAGGGATAATTCACCCCTCCACTTT
TRBD1 15 . TRBJ1-6 TRBV27 CASSSRDSLNSPLHF TGTGCCAGCAGCTCCCGGGACAGCCTCAATTCACCCCTCCACTTT
. 13 . TRBJ1-6 TRBV27 CASQGKVDSPLHF TGTGCCAGCCAGGGAAAGGTGGATTCACCCCTCCACTTT
. 15 once TRBJ1-4 TRBV5-4 CASSLRGTLSEKLFF TGTGCCAGCAGCTTGAGGGGGACGCTATCTGAAAAACTGTTTTTT
TRBD1 20 . TRBJ1-4 TRBV10-1 CASSGFSNRDRELGNEKLFF TGCGCCAGCAGTGGATTCTCAAACCGGGACAGGGAGCTAGGAAATGAAAAACTGTTTTTT
TRBD1 16 . TRBJ1-6 TRBV11-2 CASSSGDRGPYSPLHF TGTGCCAGCAGCTCCGGGGACAGGGGGCCTTATTCACCCCTCCACTTT
. 12 . TRBJ2-5 TRBV5-6 CASSLGSGTQYF TGTGCCAGCAGCTTGGGCTCGGGGACCCAGTACTTC
. 13 . TRBJ1-3 TRBV6-5 CASSYGAGNTIYF TGTGCCAGCAGTTACGGAGCCGGAAACACCATATATTTT
. 14 . TRBJ1-2 TRBV6-6 CASSYSGGPYGYTF TGTGCCAGCAGTTACTCGGGGGGTCCCTATGGCTACACCTTC
. 11 . TRBJ2-2 TRBV29-1 CSVAGEGELFF TGCAGCGTTGCGGGGGAAGGGGAGCTGTTTTTT
. 15 . TRBJ2-2 TRBV9 CASSFGTPNTGELFF TGTGCCAGCAGCTTCGGGACTCCGAACACCGGGGAGCTGTTTTTT
TRBD1 13 . TRBJ1-1 TRBV11-2 CASSSQGATEAFF TGTGCCAGCAGCTCACAGGGGGCCACTGAAGCTTTCTTT
. 17 . TRBJ2-2 TRBV25-1 CASKDGGATANTGELFF TGTGCCAGCAAAGATGGGGGCGCAACGGCGAACACCGGGGAGCTGTTTTTT
. 15 . TRBJ2-1 TRBV11-2 CASSFSAEPNNEQFF TGTGCCAGCAGCTTTTCGGCGGAACCGAACAATGAGCAGTTCTTC
. 11 . TRBJ1-5 TRBV28 CASSLPGPQHF TGTGCCAGCAGTCTACCTGGGCCCCAGCATTTT
. 16 . TRBJ1-3 TRBV11-2 CASSLGVRGSGNTIYF TGTGCCAGCAGCTTAGGTGTCCGGGGCTCTGGAAACACCATATATTTT
. 15 few TRBJ2-3 TRBV30 CAWTLTGGSTDTQYF TGTGCCTGGACCCTCACTGGGGGGAGCACAGATACGCAGTATTTT
TRBD1 15 . TRBJ1-2 TRBV6-5 CASRGRTGGFHGYTF TGTGCCAGCAGGGGACGGACAGGGGGGTTCCATGGCTACACCTTC